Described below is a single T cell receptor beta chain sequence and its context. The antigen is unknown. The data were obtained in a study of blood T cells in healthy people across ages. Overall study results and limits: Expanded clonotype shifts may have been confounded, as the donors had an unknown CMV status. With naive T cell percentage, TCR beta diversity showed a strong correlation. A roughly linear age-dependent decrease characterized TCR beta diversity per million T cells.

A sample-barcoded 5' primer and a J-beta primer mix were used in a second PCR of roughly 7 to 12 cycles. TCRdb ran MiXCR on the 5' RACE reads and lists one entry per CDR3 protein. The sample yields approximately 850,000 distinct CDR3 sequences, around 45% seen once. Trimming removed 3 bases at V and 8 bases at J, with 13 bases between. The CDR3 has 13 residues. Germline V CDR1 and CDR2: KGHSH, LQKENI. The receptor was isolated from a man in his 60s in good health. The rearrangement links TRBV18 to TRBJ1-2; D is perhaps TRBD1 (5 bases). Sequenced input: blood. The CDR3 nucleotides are TGTGCCAGCTCACCCTTGGACATTTCAGGCTACACCTTC. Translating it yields CASSPLDISGYTF.